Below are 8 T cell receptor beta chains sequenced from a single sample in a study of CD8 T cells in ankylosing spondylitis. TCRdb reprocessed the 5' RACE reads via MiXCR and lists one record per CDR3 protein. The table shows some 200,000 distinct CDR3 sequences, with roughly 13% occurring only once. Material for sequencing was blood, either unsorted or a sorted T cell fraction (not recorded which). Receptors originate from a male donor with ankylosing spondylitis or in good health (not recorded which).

CDR3 protein: CASSPAGFSGELFF. CDR3 bases: TGTGCCAGCTCACCGGCGGGGTTCTCCGGGGAGCTGTTTTTT. The V gene is TRBV18, the J gene TRBJ2-2; D possibly corresponds to TRBD2 (6 bases). CDR3 length equals 14 residues. The V and J ends lost 3 bases and 6 bases respectively, with 11 bases between them. The V gene's germline CDR1 is KGHSH and CDR2 LQKENI.

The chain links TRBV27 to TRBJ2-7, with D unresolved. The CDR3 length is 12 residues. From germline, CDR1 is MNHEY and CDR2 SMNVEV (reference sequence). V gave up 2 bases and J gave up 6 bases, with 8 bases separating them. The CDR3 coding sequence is TGTGCCAGCAGTTTAGAAGGGTTCGAGCAGTACTTC. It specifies CASSLEGFEQYF.

CDR3 sequence reads: CASSAGQSGDTQYF. CDR3 nucleotides: TGTGCCAGCAGCGCGGGACAGTCCGGAGATACGCAGTATTTT. V gene TRBV5-4 combines with J gene TRBJ2-3, with TRBD1 as a possible D gene (7 bases). The germline CDR1 and CDR2 sequences are SGHNT and YYREEE (reference sequence). CDR3 size: 14 residues. Trimming shortened V by 4 bases and J by 5 bases, and 14 bases separated the two germline ends.

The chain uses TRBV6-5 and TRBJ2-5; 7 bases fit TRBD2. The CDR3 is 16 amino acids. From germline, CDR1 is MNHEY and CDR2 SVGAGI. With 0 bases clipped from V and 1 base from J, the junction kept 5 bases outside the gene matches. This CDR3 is CASSYSGGGPQETQYF. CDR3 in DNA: TGTGCCAGCAGTTACTCGGGGGGAGGGCCCCAAGAGACCCAGTACTTC.

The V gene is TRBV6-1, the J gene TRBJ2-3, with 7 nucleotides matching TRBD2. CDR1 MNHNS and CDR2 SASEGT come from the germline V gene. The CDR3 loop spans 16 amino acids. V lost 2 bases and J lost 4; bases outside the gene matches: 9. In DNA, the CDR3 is TGTGCCAGCAGTGAATCGCTAGCGGATGGGGCAGATACGCAGTATTTT. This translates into CASSESLADGADTQYF.

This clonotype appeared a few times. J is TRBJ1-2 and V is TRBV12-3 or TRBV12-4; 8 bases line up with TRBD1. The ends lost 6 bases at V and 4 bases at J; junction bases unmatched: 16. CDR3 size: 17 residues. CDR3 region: CASSLTAGGGGTYGYTF. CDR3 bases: TGTGCCAGCAGCTTAACCGCAGGGGGCGGGGGAACCTATGGCTACACCTTC.

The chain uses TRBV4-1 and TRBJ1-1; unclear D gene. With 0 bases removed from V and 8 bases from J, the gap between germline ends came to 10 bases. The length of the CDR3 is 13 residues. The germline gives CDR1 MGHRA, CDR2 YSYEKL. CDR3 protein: CASSQDDVAEAFF. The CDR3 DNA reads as TGCGCCAGCAGCCAAGATGATGTAGCAGAAGCTTTCTTT.

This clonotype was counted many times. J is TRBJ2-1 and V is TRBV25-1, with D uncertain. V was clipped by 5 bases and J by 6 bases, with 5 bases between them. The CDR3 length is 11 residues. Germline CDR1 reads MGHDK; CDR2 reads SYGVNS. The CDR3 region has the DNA TGTGCCAGCAGTAAGGGCAATGAGCAGTTCTTC. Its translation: CASSKGNEQFF.